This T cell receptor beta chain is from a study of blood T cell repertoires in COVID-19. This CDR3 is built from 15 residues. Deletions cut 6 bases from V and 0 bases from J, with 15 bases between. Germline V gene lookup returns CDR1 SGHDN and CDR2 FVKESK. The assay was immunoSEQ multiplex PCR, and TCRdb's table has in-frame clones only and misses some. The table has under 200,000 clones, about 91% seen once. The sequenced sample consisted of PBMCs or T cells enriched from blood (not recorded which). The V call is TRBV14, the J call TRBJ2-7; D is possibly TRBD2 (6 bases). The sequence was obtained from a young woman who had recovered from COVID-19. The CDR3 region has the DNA TGTGCCAGCAGGCCAGGCGGGACCTACTCCTACGAGCAGTACTTC. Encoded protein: CASRPGGTYSYEQYF.